One and the same sample provided the 28 T cell receptor beta chains below, sequenced in a study of regulatory T cells in long-lasting Graves disease. Both iRepertoire HTBI primers and Arm-PCR of CDR3 regions were used to build the TCR beta libraries. TCRdb reprocessed the multiplex PCR reads with MiXCR, giving one entry per CDR3 protein. Found here are about 470,000 distinct CDR3 sequences, 15% of them singletons; the top ten hold about a sixth. Time point meaning: newly diagnosed GD, antithyroid drugs for less than 3 months. Researchers made the TCR library from RNA that was extracted from PBMCs. These data also featured in a second study, about T cells in Graves' hyperthyroidism and ophthalmopathy.

The source was peripheral blood mononuclear cells (PBMCs), collected at new diagnosis, from a patient treated with antithyroid drugs. Every receptor here comes from a woman aged 25 to 39 with Graves disease.

This clonotype was counted ten times or more. One end of the junction does not line up with germline, which may come from a read error. The V and J genes are TRBV5-1 and TRBJ2-1, with a possible D match to TRBD1 (5 bases). CDR1 and CDR2 from the germline V gene are SGHRS and YFSETQ. There are 16 residues in the CDR3. DNA for the CDR3: TGTGCCAGCAGTTACCAGACAGCGAGCTCCTACAATGAGCAGTTCTTC. The encoded protein is CASSYQTASSYNEQFF.

This clonotype occurred a few times. A read error is possible here, since a much larger clone lies one base away. The V call is TRBV6-1, the J call TRBJ1-1; D ambiguous. The CDR3 extends over 13 amino acids. Germline lookup yields CDR1 MNHNS and CDR2 SASEGT. The CDR3 reads CAGSNGDMFSAFF. The CDR3 nucleotides read TGTGCCGGCAGCAACGGGGATATGTTTTCTGCTTTCTTT.

The table lists this clonotype with a few counts. The genes are TRBV19 and TRBJ2-3, with D tentatively TRBD1 (6 bases). This CDR3 region has 14 residues. V lost 3 bases, J lost 5 bases, and 12 bases lay in between. Germline V gene lookup returns CDR1 LNHDA and CDR2 SQIVND (reference sequence). The CDR3 spells CASSILQGKDTQYF. The CDR3 DNA is TGTGCCAGTAGTATCCTACAGGGTAAAGATACGCAGTATTTT.

The chain joins TRBV11-2 to TRBJ2-7, with 7 positions matching TRBD2. CDR1 SGHAT and CDR2 FQNNGV come from the germline V gene. The CDR3 has 14 amino acids. Trimming took 5 bases from V and 7 from J; bases not matched to a gene: 11. This chain's CDR3 is CASSHRDYDNEQYF. CDR3 bases: TGTGCCAGCAGCCATCGGGACTACGACAATGAGCAGTACTTC.

This clonotype was observed many times. The rearrangement uses TRBV20-1 and TRBJ2-5, with 9 bases aligning to TRBD2. The junction had 24 bases not matched to a gene; V was cut back by 5 bases and J by 2 bases. Germline V gene lookup returns CDR1 DFQATT and CDR2 SNEGSKA (reference sequence). The length of the CDR3 is 20 residues. Here the CDR3 reads CSAVRFPEASGMWEQETQYF. The CDR3 DNA reads TGCAGTGCTGTACGGTTCCCGGAGGCTAGCGGGATGTGGGAACAAGAGACCCAGTACTTC.

This clonotype appeared many times. The rearrangement uses TRBV3-1 and TRBJ1-3; 7 bases fit TRBD1. The germline V gene has CDR1 LGHDT and CDR2 YNNKEL (reference sequence). Trimming removed 6 bases from V and 2 bases from J; junction bases left unmatched: 4. The CDR3 has 14 residues. The CDR3 reads CASREGAPGNTIYF. For the CDR3, the DNA is TGTGCCAGCAGGGAGGGGGCGCCTGGAAACACCATATATTTT.

This clonotype was counted many times. This chain uses TRBV20-1 with TRBJ2-3; D not certain. Germline CDR1 reads DFQATT; CDR2 reads SNEGSKA (reference sequence). The CDR3 totals 15 residues. Trimming pared 0 bases from V and 0 bases from J, leaving 10 bases between. The CDR3: CSARDSRASTDTQYF. CDR3 in DNA: TGCAGTGCTAGAGATAGCCGTGCCAGCACAGATACGCAGTATTTT.

The chain links TRBV27 to TRBJ2-7; TRBD2 aligns across 13 bases. Germline CDR1 is MNHEY and CDR2 is SMNVEV (reference sequence). This CDR3 contains 15 residues. After removal of 6 bases from V and 2 bases from J, the junction contained 4 bases not matched to a gene. The CDR3 region has the DNA TGTGCCAGCAGGACTAGCGGGAGGACCCCCTACGAGCAGTACTTC. The encoded protein is CASRTSGRTPYEQYF.

This clonotype has a count of ten or more. This chain uses TRBV6-1 with TRBJ2-7; TRBD1 is a possible D gene (6 bases). V lost 6 bases and J lost 9, with 15 bases in between. The germline V gene encodes CDR1 MNHNS and CDR2 SASEGT. The CDR3 consists of 12 residues. CDR3 in DNA: TGTGCCAGCAGCGTGGGACACCCGGGGCAGTACTTC. This codes for CASSVGHPGQYF.

In its sample, this clonotype was seen many times. This chain joins TRBV20-1 and TRBJ2-1; tentative D call: TRBD2 (5 bases). CDR3 length: 15 amino acids. The V end was cut by 5 bases, the J end by 9 bases, with 23 bases between. CDR1 and CDR2 (germline): DFQATT, SNEGSKA (reference sequence). The CDR3 spells CSAPSHTSTVSEQFF. The CDR3 coding sequence is TGCAGTGCTCCTTCTCACACTAGTACAGTTTCTGAGCAGTTCTTC.

This clonotype has ten or more counts. The chain combines TRBV20-1 with TRBJ2-1; TRBD2 matches at 10 bases. The CDR3 loop spans 18 amino acids. Germline loops: CDR1 DFQATT, CDR2 SNEGSKA (reference sequence). V shed 3 bases and J 0 bases; nucleotides not matched to a gene: 11. The CDR3 bases are TGCAGTGCTAGGAACCCCTCTAAGCGGGAGGGCTCCTACAATGAGCAGTTCTTC. Its translation: CSARNPSKREGSYNEQFF.

The V gene is TRBV24-1, the J gene TRBJ2-2, with D tentatively TRBD1 (5 bases). There are 15 residues in the CDR3. The V end lost 1 base, the J end lost 5 bases, and 10 bases lay between the germline ends. Per the germline V gene, CDR1 is KGHDR and CDR2 is SFDVKD. The CDR3 nucleotides are TGTGCCACCAGTGATTTCCCTCAGGGAACCGGGGAGCTGTTTTTT. Amino acid sequence: CATSDFPQGTGELFF.

This clonotype appeared many times. The rearrangement links TRBV20-1 to TRBJ2-7; maybe TRBD2 (6 bases). The V gene lost 1 base and the J gene lost 3 bases, with 13 bases spanning the gap. The CDR3 consists of 14 residues. Per germline, CDR1 DFQATT and CDR2 SNEGSKA (reference sequence). As DNA, the CDR3 is TGCAGTGCTAGAGGCCGGGACTCCGTCTACGAGCAGTACTTC. Residues: CSARGRDSVYEQYF.

The chain joins TRBV9 to TRBJ2-7; either TRBD1 or TRBD2 may fit D (5 bases each). Germline V gene lookup returns CDR1 SGDLS and CDR2 YYNGEE. The V and J ends lost 4 bases and 4 bases respectively, with 18 bases between them. This CDR3 region has 15 residues. The CDR3 DNA follows: TGTGCCAGCAGCCGCTATGGACAAGAGGGATACGAGCAGTACTTC. Its translation: CASSRYGQEGYEQYF.

The table lists this clonotype with many counts. The chain has TRBV12-3 or TRBV12-4 and TRBJ2-5, with TRBD2 matching 8 bases. The CDR3 has 14 residues. The ends lost 6 bases at V and 7 bases at J; junction bases unmatched: 10. Here the CDR3 DNA reads TGTGCCAGCAGATTGAGCGGGAGAGGTTTGACCCAGTACTTC. This translates into CASRLSGRGLTQYF.

This clonotype showed up many times. DNA for the CDR3: TGCGCCAGCAGCTTGGGTCTAGGTGGCTACGAGCAGTACTTC. Protein sequence: CASSLGLGGYEQYF. V usage is TRBV5-1 and J usage is TRBJ2-7; D is uncertain. This CDR3 is built from 14 residues. The germline CDR1 and CDR2 sequences are SGHRS and YFSETQ. V lost 0 bases, J lost 3 bases, and 10 bases lay in between.

This clonotype was counted many times. The chain links TRBV5-1 to TRBJ2-3; 13 bases fit TRBD2. Germline assignment: CDR1 SGHRS and CDR2 YFSETQ. J lost 1 base, V lost 4 bases, and 3 bases had no gene match. The CDR3 runs to 16 residues. Here the CDR3 reads CASSLGTSGGTDTQYF. CDR3 nucleotide sequence: TGCGCCAGCAGCCTCGGGACTAGCGGGGGCACAGATACGCAGTATTTT. The entire variable domain, with the rest obtained from reference TRBV5-1 and TRBJ2-3, is as follows: KAGVTQTPRYLIKTRGQQVTLSCSPISGHRSVSWYQQTPGQGLQFLFEYFSETQRNKGNFPGRFSGRQFSNSRSEMNVSTLELGDSALYLCASSLGTSGGTDTQYFGPGTRLTVL.

The chain employs TRBV20-1 and TRBJ2-1; 13 nucleotides match TRBD2. The J segment lost 10 bases and the V segment lost 2 bases, leaving 23 bases of the junction unmatched. Per germline, CDR1 DFQATT and CDR2 SNEGSKA (reference sequence). The CDR3 spans 20 residues. The CDR3, as DNA: TGCAGTGCTAGAAGGGAGGACCCGGGACTAGCGGGATTAACCCCGGGGGAGCAGTTCTTC. Translated, it gives CSARREDPGLAGLTPGEQFF.

This clonotype was seen more than once but under ten times. The gene calls are TRBV14 and TRBJ1-1; tentatively, D is TRBD1 (5 bases). CDR3 length: 15 amino acids. In germline, CDR1 is SGHDN, CDR2 FVKESK. Trimming took off 4 bases at V and 3 bases at J, with 15 bases between the two ends. The CDR3 DNA follows: TGTGCCAGCAGCCTTAAGGGGTGGTATGACACTGAAGCTTTCTTT. Translation gives CASSLKGWYDTEAFF.

This clonotype was observed at least ten times. The chain couples TRBV28 to TRBJ2-7; D possibly uses TRBD1 or TRBD2 (6 bases each). V lost 5 bases and J lost 1, with 24 bases in between. The CDR3 covers 18 residues. Germline loops: CDR1 MDHEN, CDR2 SYDVKM. This CDR3 is CASSPWGLRDKKSYEQYF. In DNA form, the CDR3 reads TGTGCCAGCAGTCCCTGGGGACTCCGGGACAAAAAATCCTACGAGCAGTACTTC. The full variable domain, with the rest looked up from reference TRBV28 and TRBJ2-7, is DVKVTQSSRYLVKRTGEKVFLECVQDMDHENMFWYRQDPGLGLRLIYFSYDVKMKEKGDIPEGYSVSREKKERFSLILESASTNQTSMYLCASSPWGLRDKKSYEQYFGPGTRLTVT.

This chain uses TRBV18 with TRBJ2-2; D is ambiguous. Germline V lookup: CDR1 KGHSH, CDR2 LQKENI. The CDR3 extends over 14 amino acids. V was cut by 4 bases and J by 5 bases, with 11 bases left in between. CDR3 DNA: TGTGCCAGCTCACGGGCATCTCGTACCGGGGAGCTGTTTTTT. This sequence encodes CASSRASRTGELFF.

In its sample, this clonotype was seen a few times. The J gene is TRBJ2-7, the V gene TRBV5-1; 7 positions agree with TRBD1. Germline V gives CDR1 SGHRS, CDR2 YFSETQ. The CDR3 is made up of 16 amino acids. Unmatched junction bases numbered 9, after V lost 3 bases and J lost 0 bases. The CDR3 reads CASSWDSLTISYEQYF. The CDR3 coding sequence is TGCGCCAGCAGCTGGGACAGCCTAACCATCTCCTACGAGCAGTACTTC. Full variable domain (rest looked up from reference TRBV5-1 and TRBJ2-7): KAGVTQTPRYLIKTRGQQVTLSCSPISGHRSVSWYQQTPGQGLQFLFEYFSETQRNKGNFPGRFSGRQFSNSRSEMNVSTLELGDSALYLCASSWDSLTISYEQYFGPGTRLTVT.

Many counts were recorded for this clonotype. The V gene is TRBV12-3 or TRBV12-4, the J gene TRBJ2-3, with D maybe TRBD2 (6 bases). This CDR3 has 14 residues. The ends were cut back, 4 bases at V and 1 base at J, with 9 bases in the middle. CDR3 amino acids: CASSSASGTDTQYF. CDR3 coding DNA: TGTGCCAGCAGTTCGGCTAGCGGCACAGATACGCAGTATTTT.

Regarding this clonotype: This may be a read error, as it is one base from a much larger clone. This chain joins TRBV27 and TRBJ2-3, with TRBD2 matching 7 bases. The CDR3 spans 16 residues. In germline, CDR1 is MNHEY, CDR2 SMNVEV (reference sequence). V was pared by 3 bases and J by 4 bases, with 10 bases of the junction left unmatched. Here the CDR3 DNA reads TGTGCCAGCAGTTTCCAAGGCGGGAGAGGGCCAGATACGCAGTATTTT. It codes for CASSFQGGRGPDTQYF.

This clonotype was picked up many times. The chain joins TRBV7-3 to TRBJ2-1; D is possibly TRBD1 or TRBD2 (5 bases each). The CDR3 totals 16 residues. Trimming pared 5 bases from V and 4 bases from J, leaving 18 bases between. CDR1 and CDR2 from the germline V gene are SGHTA and FQGTGA. CDR3: CASSPGPHGGYNEQFF. The DNA for the CDR3 is TGTGCCAGCAGCCCCGGACCTCATGGGGGATACAATGAGCAGTTCTTC.

This clonotype has a handful of counts. The gene calls are TRBV19 and TRBJ2-3; D is ambiguous. V dropped 4 bases and J dropped 2 bases, with 16 bases sitting between them. Germline values: CDR1 LNHDA, CDR2 SQIVND (reference sequence). This CDR3 region has 16 residues. The CDR3 DNA reads TGTGCCAGTAGTACCCCCTTGGGGAAAGTCACAGATACGCAGTATTTT. It yields the protein CASSTPLGKVTDTQYF.

This clonotype has ten or more counts. V is TRBV30 and J is TRBJ1-1; the D is unclear. From germline, CDR1 is GTSNPN and CDR2 SVGIG (reference sequence). Trimming cost V 0 bases and J 0 bases, with 8 bases left between them. The CDR3 has 14 residues. In DNA, the CDR3 is TGTGCCTGGAGTGTAAGGCTAATGAACACTGAAGCTTTCTTT. Translation: CAWSVRLMNTEAFF.

The sample holds many counts of this clonotype. The J gene is TRBJ2-7, the V gene TRBV12-3 or TRBV12-4; D call uncertain. The CDR3 spans 13 residues. V gave up 4 bases and J gave up 0 bases, with 7 bases separating them. The CDR3 spells CASSSLSSYEQYF. CDR3 sequence (DNA): TGTGCCAGCAGTTCTCTTAGCTCCTACGAGCAGTACTTC.